Listed below are T cell receptor beta chains from one sample, sequenced in a study of PD-1 blockade in classical Hodgkin lymphoma. Profiling relied on immunoSEQ multiplex PCR, and the TCRdb table lists in-frame clones only, not all of them. The sample holds approximately 50,000 clones, 73% seen once. Sample: peripheral blood mononuclear cells (PBMCs), taken before the second cycle of nivolumab. The origin of the receptors is a human donor with classical Hodgkin lymphoma. The CDR3 runs from the conserved cysteine through the conserved F or W. Fields, in order: V gene, D gene, J gene, clone size, CDR3 DNA, CDR3 protein. A D gene is named only where the DNA matches it firmly. Rows may omit the clone size; those that give it use once, few, many or a size class.

TRBV18	NA	TRBJ2-4	NA	TGTGCCAGCTCACCACCGGGCAGGGCGGGTGACATTCAGTACTTC	CASSPPGRAGDIQYF
TRBV10-1	NA	TRBJ2-1	NA	TGCGCCAGCAGTGAGTCGAGGGGGGAGCAGTTCTTC	CASSESRGEQFF
TRBV19	NA	TRBJ1-2	NA	TGTGCCAGCGCCGCGAGAGGCCAGGGTTATGGCTACACCTTC	CASAARGQGYGYTF
TRBV7-3	NA	TRBJ2-3	NA	TGTGCCAGCAGCGAGGCTGGTCCCACGCAGTATTTT	CASSEAGPTQYF
TRBV21-1	NA	TRBJ1-1	few	TGTGCCAGCAGCATGAGAAGGAACACTGAAGCTTTCTTT	CASSMRRNTEAFF
TRBV6-6	NA	TRBJ1-2	NA	TGTGCCAGCAGTTACCGACAGGCCTTGAACTATGGCTACACCTTC	CASSYRQALNYGYTF
TRBV7-2	TRBD2	TRBJ2-7	once	TGTGCCAGCAGCATCAAGACTAGCGGGGAGTATAGTTACGAGCAGTACTTC	CASSIKTSGEYSYEQYF
TRBV19	TRBD1	TRBJ1-1	NA	TGTGCCAGCCAGCAGGGGGACAACACTGAAGCTTTCTTT	CASQQGDNTEAFF
TRBV19	NA	TRBJ1-2	NA	TGTGCCAGTATTGAGACCCAAGCAGCGTTTAACTATGGCTACACCTTC	CASIETQAAFNYGYTF
TRBV2	NA	TRBJ1-5	NA	TGTGCCAGCAGTGAGGACCTAAATCAGCCCCAGCATTTT	CASSEDLNQPQHF
TRBV6-1	NA	TRBJ1-1	many	TGTGCCAGCAGGCCGGGGACGAACACTGAAGCTTTCTTT	CASRPGTNTEAFF
TRBV5-1	TRBD1	TRBJ2-5	NA	TGCGCCAGCAGCCTCCAGGTTGGGACAGTCGAGACCCAGTACTTC	CASSLQVGTVETQYF
TRBV28	TRBD2	TRBJ2-7	NA	TGTGCCAGCAGCCGTCTCGCGGGAGGGCCTTACGAGCAGTACTTC	CASSRLAGGPYEQYF
TRBV7-9	TRBD1	TRBJ2-3	NA	TGTGCCAGCACCCCCGGGACAGGGGTTTTGGAGGATACGCAGTATTTT	CASTPGTGVLEDTQYF
TRBV6-1	NA	TRBJ1-5	NA	TGTGCCAGCAGCCTACAGGGTCAGCCCCAGCATTTT	CASSLQGQPQHF
TRBV27	NA	TRBJ2-7	NA	TGTGCCAGCAGTTTAAGGCCGCGCTACGAGCAGTACTTC	CASSLRPRYEQYF
TRBV7-8	TRBD2	TRBJ2-4	NA	TGTGCCAGCAGCCAACCTACTAGCGTTCAAGCCAAAAACATTCAGTACTTC	CASSQPTSVQAKNIQYF
TRBV30	NA	TRBJ2-7	NA	TGTGCCTGGATCCCCGAACCTGGATCCTACGAGCAGTACTTC	CAWIPEPGSYEQYF
TRBV11-2	NA	TRBJ1-2	few	TGTGCCAGCAGCTTAAACCCCGGGCCCAGCCTTCACTATGGCTACACCTTC	CASSLNPGPSLHYGYTF
TRBV10-1	NA	TRBJ1-5	NA	TGCGCCAGCAGCGTCGGCAGTCAGCCCCAGCATTTT	CASSVGSQPQHF
TRBV6-5	NA	TRBJ2-3	NA	TGTGCCAGCAGTTACGGAGGGGCGGCAGATACGCAGTATTTT	CASSYGGAADTQYF
TRBV6-4	NA	TRBJ2-1	NA	TGTGCCAGCAGTCCCGGGAGTCTGACCTACAATGAGCAGTTCTTC	CASSPGSLTYNEQFF
TRBV4-1	NA	TRBJ2-3	few	TGCGCCAGCAGCCACCCCCCGGAAGATACGCAGTATTTT	CASSHPPEDTQYF
TRBV30	NA	TRBJ1-1	NA	TGTGCCTGGAGTAGTAGGGGCCGTCGGACTGAAGCTTTCTTT	CAWSSRGRRTEAFF
TRBV7-2	NA	TRBJ2-7	once	TGTGCCAGCAGCATTAGGACAGCTTCCTACGAGCAGTACTTC	CASSIRTASYEQYF
TRBV6-6	NA	TRBJ2-1	NA	TGTGCCAGCAGTTACTCGGTAGCGGTTAACAATGAGCAGTTCTTC	CASSYSVAVNNEQFF
TRBV7-3	NA	TRBJ1-1	NA	TGTGCCAGCAGCTTAAAGGGGTCGACTGAAGCTTTCTTT	CASSLKGSTEAFF
TRBV19	NA	TRBJ1-1	NA	TGTGCCAGTACCCCCCGCAGAGTGAACACTGAAGCTTTCTTT	CASTPRRVNTEAFF
TRBV9	TRBD1	TRBJ2-5	NA	TGTGCCAGCAGCGGACAGGGGGTCCAAGAGACCCAGTACTTC	CASSGQGVQETQYF
TRBV6-5	NA	TRBJ2-7	NA	TGTGCCAGCAGTCCTCCACGAGTGCTGGGGGAGCAGTACTTC	CASSPPRVLGEQYF
TRBV29-1	NA	TRBJ2-4	NA	TGCAGCGGTCTAGCCAAAAACATTCAGTACTTC	CSGLAKNIQYF
TRBV11-2	TRBD1	TRBJ2-7	NA	TGTGCCAGCAGCTTACGACGGACAGGGGACTTCTACGAGCAGTACTTC	CASSLRRTGDFYEQYF
TRBV11-2	NA	TRBJ1-1	once	TGTGCCAGCAGCTTAACAGGGACTGAAGCTTTCTTT	CASSLTGTEAFF
TRBV6-5	NA	TRBJ1-1	NA	TGTGCCAGCAGTTACTCGGTATCTCGGGCTGAAGCTTTCTTT	CASSYSVSRAEAFF
TRBV14	NA	TRBJ1-2	NA	TGTGCCAGCAGCCGGATGGGGGGGACCTATGGCTACACCTTC	CASSRMGGTYGYTF
TRBV20-1	NA	TRBJ2-7	NA	TGCAGTGCTAGAGATTCTGGGTACTTC	CSARDSGYF
TRBV9	NA	TRBJ2-3	NA	TGTGCCAGCAGCGTAGAAGATACGCAGTATTTT	CASSVEDTQYF
TRBV5-8	NA	TRBJ2-4	NA	TGTGCCAGCAGCTTGGCAAACATGGACATTCAGTACTTC	CASSLANMDIQYF
TRBV5-1	TRBD1	TRBJ2-3	few	TGCGCCAGCAGCTCTTTACAGGGGAGCACAGATACGCAGTATTTT	CASSSLQGSTDTQYF
TRBV4-2	NA	TRBJ2-2	NA	TGTGCCAGCAGCCAACCGTTGGGGGGGACAGGCGAGGGCCGGGAGCTGTTTTTT	CASSQPLGGTGEGRELFF
TRBV16	NA	TRBJ1-2	NA	TGTGCCAGCAGTCTCGACAAAAACTATGGCTACACCTTC	CASSLDKNYGYTF
TRBV10-3	NA	TRBJ1-2	NA	TGTGCCATCAGGGGGTTAGACTATGGCTACACCTTC	CAIRGLDYGYTF
TRBV6-6	NA	TRBJ1-1	NA	TGTGCCAGCAGTAAAAACACTGAAGCTTTCTTT	CASSKNTEAFF
TRBV6-5	NA	TRBJ2-1	NA	TGTGCCAGCTCCGCCACAGTGACCTACAATGAGCAGTTCTTC	CASSATVTYNEQFF
TRBV7-2	TRBD2	TRBJ2-1	few	TGTGCCAGCAGCCGATCGAGCGGGAGGGCCCTGGGGCATGAGCAGTTCTTC	CASSRSSGRALGHEQFF
TRBV6-5	TRBD1	TRBJ2-7	NA	TGTGCCAGCAGCCCCCGACAGGGTCTCTACGAGCAGTACTTC	CASSPRQGLYEQYF
TRBV19	NA	TRBJ2-1	medium-sized	TGTGCCAGTAGTGAGAGGGCGAATGAGCAGTTCTTC	CASSERANEQFF
TRBV27	NA	TRBJ2-2	once	TGTGCCAGCAGTGGTAGGAGAAGGGAGCTGTTTTTT	CASSGRRRELFF
TRBV7-2	TRBD1	TRBJ1-3	once	TGTGCCAGCAGCTTACAGACAGGGATAGGAAACACCATATATTTT	CASSLQTGIGNTIYF
TRBV7-2	NA	TRBJ2-7	NA	TGTGCCAGCAGCTTAGCTGGAGGAACGAGCTCCTACGAGCAGTACTTC	CASSLAGGTSSYEQYF
TRBV7-2	TRBD2	TRBJ2-1	NA	TGTGCCAGCAGCTCCGGACTAGCGGTTTTATACAATGAGCAGTTCTTC	CASSSGLAVLYNEQFF
TRBV28	NA	TRBJ2-1	medium-sized	TGTGCCAGCAGTTTTCGGACAGCGAATGAGCAGTTCTTC	CASSFRTANEQFF
TRBV7-2	NA	TRBJ2-3	NA	TGTGCCAGCAGCGGCCTTACAGATACGCAGTATTTT	CASSGLTDTQYF
TRBV7-3	TRBD2	TRBJ2-3	NA	TGTGCCAGCGGGCTAGCGGCCACAGATACGCAGTATTTT	CASGLAATDTQYF
TRBV27	NA	TRBJ2-7	NA	TGTGCCAGCAGTTTAAGGGGGGTGGTTTCTTCCTACGAGCAGTACTTC	CASSLRGVVSSYEQYF
TRBV19	TRBD2	TRBJ2-7	NA	TGTGCCAGTAAGGAAACTAGCGGTATCTACGAGCAGTACTTC	CASKETSGIYEQYF
TRBV4-1	NA	TRBJ1-6	NA	TGCGCCAGCAGCCAAGATTTAGTCGACGCCAGCTCCTATAATTCACCCCTCCACTTT	CASSQDLVDASSYNSPLHF
TRBV18	NA	TRBJ2-3	NA	TGTGCCAGCTCCCCATTGGGAAGAGATACGCAGTATTTT	CASSPLGRDTQYF
TRBV11-2	NA	TRBJ2-1	few	TGTGCCAGCAGCTTATCGCTTTCCTTACACAATGAGCAGTTCTTC	CASSLSLSLHNEQFF
TRBV7-9	TRBD1	TRBJ2-5	NA	TGTGCCAGCAGCGTAGGACAGGGGAGTGCGGAGACCCAGTACTTC	CASSVGQGSAETQYF